A single sample gave rise to the 22 T cell receptor beta chains below, sequenced in a study of glioma-infiltrating T cells. TCR alpha and beta CDR3 regions were amplified from RNA using iRepertoire nested multiplex PCR. TCRdb processed the multiplex PCR reads anew with MiXCR; each CDR3 protein has one entry. The top ten hold around 28% of the sample, which has some 130,000 distinct CDR3 sequences, about 22% seen once. The sample taken for sequencing was glioma tissue, nonneoplastic brain tissue, or PBMCs (not recorded which). All receptors derive from a human donor with low-grade glioma or glioblastoma, undergoing nonglioma brain surgery, or in good health (not recorded which).

The V and J genes are TRBV12-3 or TRBV12-4 and TRBJ1-2; TRBD1 might be the D (6 bases). The V and J ends lost 7 bases and 3 bases respectively, with 9 bases between them. This CDR3 is built from 12 residues. The CDR3 reads CASNRDYYGYTF. For the CDR3, the DNA is TGTGCCAGCAACAGGGATTACTATGGCTACACCTTC.

This clonotype was seen a handful of times. The rearrangement joins TRBV20-1 to TRBJ1-2; no definite D call. From germline, CDR1 is DFQATT and CDR2 SNEGSKA (reference sequence). V shed 5 bases and J shed 5 bases, with 12 bases lying between them. The CDR3 covers 12 residues. In DNA, the CDR3 is TGCAGTGCTCCGCCGGCTGCTTATGGCTACACCTTC. Its translation: CSAPPAAYGYTF.

This clonotype was recorded once. A read error may explain this, as a much larger clone is one base away. Likely a read error: the CDR3 ends without its conserved phenylalanine or tryptophan. The rearrangement uses TRBV6-1 and TRBJ1-5; no definite D call. Germline V gene lookup returns CDR1 MNHNS and CDR2 SASEGT. Trimming pared 8 bases from V and 0 bases from J, leaving 14 bases between. This CDR3 is built from 15 residues. The CDR3 region has the DNA TGTGCCAGCTACCCAGTCGGATATAGCAATCAGCCCCAGCATTCT. Translated, it gives CASYPVGYSNQPQHS.

Points on this clonotype: A much bigger clone sits one base away, suggesting this may be a read error. The chain carries TRBV27 and TRBJ2-1; possibly TRBD2 for D (6 bases). The CDR3 runs to 12 residues. Germline V gene data show CDR1 as MNHEY and CDR2 as SMNVEV (reference sequence). The DNA of the CDR3 is TGTGCCAGCAGGGGGTTAGCGGATGAGCAGCTCTTC. It yields the protein CASRGLADEQLF.

This clonotype came up once. A much bigger clone sits one base away, suggesting this may be a read error. The J gene is TRBJ2-1, the V gene TRBV20-1; 12 bases are a match to TRBD2. The CDR3 length is 15 residues. V trimming: 0 bases; J trimming: 7 bases; junction bases outside the gene matches: 4. CDR1 is DFQATT, CDR2 SNEGSKA, per germline (reference sequence). Written as DNA, the CDR3 is TGCAGTGCTAGAGATCCTAGCGGGGGGGGGAATGAGCAGTTCTTC. It specifies CSARDPSGGGNEQFF.

This clonotype was found a few times. The rearrangement links TRBV20-1 to TRBJ1-3; tentatively, D is TRBD1 (5 bases). CDR1 and CDR2 (germline): DFQATT, SNEGSKA (reference sequence). The V end lost 3 bases, the J end lost 0 bases, and 12 bases lay between the germline ends. The CDR3 sequence is 15 residues long. Written as DNA, the CDR3 is TGCAGTGCTAGTGGGGGACTGGCCTCTGGAAACACCATATATTTT. Translated, it gives CSASGGLASGNTIYF.

This clonotype has ten or more counts. This chain's CDR3 is CASSYRTLNTEAFF. For the CDR3, the DNA is TGTGCCAGCAGTTACAGGACCCTGAACACTGAAGCTTTCTTT. The V call is TRBV7-2, the J call TRBJ1-1, with D possibly matching TRBD1 (5 bases). Germline V lookup: CDR1 SGHTA, CDR2 FQGNSA. This CDR3 is built from 14 residues. Between the trimmed V and J ends, which lost 6 bases and 0 bases, there was a span of 11 bases.

Only a few counts were recorded for this clonotype. This chain connects TRBV7-2 to TRBJ1-3; D remains unclear. V was pared by 5 bases and J by 3 bases, with 2 bases between. Germline V gives CDR1 SGHTA, CDR2 FQGNSA. The CDR3 spans 11 residues. The CDR3 region is CASSRGNTIYF. DNA for the CDR3: TGTGCCAGCAGCCGTGGAAACACCATATATTTT.

This clonotype came up once. The genes are TRBV6-6 and TRBJ2-5; D is unresolved. The V and J ends lost 6 bases and 0 bases respectively, with 8 bases between them. CDR1 is MNHNY and CDR2 is SVGAGI in the germline V gene (reference sequence). The CDR3 covers 13 residues. The CDR3 DNA is TGTGCCAGCAGCACGGCCTACCAAGAGACCCAGTACTTC. Protein product: CASSTAYQETQYF.

About this clonotype: Compared with germline, one end of the junction differs, possibly owing to a read error. The rearrangement joins TRBV15 to TRBJ1-6; no clear D gene. The CDR3 loop spans 16 amino acids. Germline loops: CDR1 LNHNV, CDR2 YYDKDF (reference sequence). The CDR3 here is CATSSDKGSYNSPLRF. The CDR3 DNA is TGTGCCACCAGCAGTGACAAAGGATCCTATAATTCACCCCTCCGCTTT.

At least ten counts were recorded for this clonotype. The chain uses TRBV6-1 and TRBJ2-2, with 9 bases aligning to TRBD2. Losses at the gene ends were 7 bases for V and 8 bases for J; bases not matched to a gene: 5. CDR1 and CDR2 (germline): MNHNS, SASEGT. The CDR3 consists of 13 residues. The CDR3 here is CASKSSGVGELFF. CDR3 nucleotide sequence: TGTGCCAGCAAGTCTAGCGGGGTGGGGGAGCTGTTTTTT.

This clonotype was found a few times. V usage is TRBV19 and J usage is TRBJ2-1; 7 bases line up with TRBD2. V was clipped by 5 bases and J by 10 bases; unmatched bases: 5. CDR3 size: 12 residues. Germline CDR1 LNHDA, CDR2 SQIVND (reference sequence). CDR3 region: CASSPSGVEQFF. The CDR3, as DNA: TGTGCCAGTAGTCCCAGCGGGGTCGAGCAGTTCTTC.

V and J are TRBV12-3 or TRBV12-4 and TRBJ2-3, with D maybe TRBD2 (5 bases). Trimming removed 3 bases at V and 2 bases at J, with 18 bases between. The length of the CDR3 is 17 residues. CDR3 in amino acids: CASSFRRFSSLTDTQYF. The CDR3, as DNA: TGTGCCAGCAGTTTTCGCCGGTTCTCTAGCCTCACAGATACGCAGTATTTT.

The chain recombines TRBV3-1 with TRBJ1-2; no reliable D call. Trimming removed 5 bases at V and 8 bases at J, with 21 bases between. Germline V lookup: CDR1 LGHDT, CDR2 YNNKEL (reference sequence). The CDR3 contains 15 residues. The CDR3 DNA reads TGTGCCAGCAGCTACTGGGAACATAGGGCTTCCGGCTACACCTTC. Translation gives CASSYWEHRASGYTF.

Details on this clonotype: A read error is possible here, since a much larger clone lies one base away. The rearrangement uses TRBV25-1 and TRBJ2-5; the D is unclear. Near its end, the DNA agrees better with TRBJ2-7, so the J call may be wrong. The CDR3 consists of 12 residues. Germline CDR1 is MGHDK and CDR2 is SYGVNS. The CDR3 reads CATQSGVSEQYF. In nucleotides, the CDR3 is TGTGCCACCCAAAGTGGGGTATCCGAGCAGTACTTC.

This clonotype was counted a few times. The chain uses TRBV20-1 and TRBJ2-7; D is undetermined. Trimming shortened V by 3 bases and J by 4 bases, and 16 bases separated the two germline ends. This CDR3 comprises 14 residues. Germline CDR1 and CDR2: DFQATT and SNEGSKA (reference sequence). CDR3 residues: CSASLIKPQYEQYV. The CDR3 nucleotides read TGCAGTGCTAGCCTAATAAAACCCCAGTACGAGCAGTACGTC.

The J gene is TRBJ2-7, the V gene TRBV5-4, with a possible D match to TRBD1 (6 bases). V lost 3 bases, J lost 6 bases, and 13 bases lay in between. The CDR3 is made up of 13 amino acids. Germline V lookup: CDR1 SGHNT, CDR2 YYREEE (reference sequence). The CDR3, as DNA: TGTGCCAGCAGCTGGGGCAGGGGAACCGAGCAGTACGTC. The encoded protein is CASSWGRGTEQYV.

In its sample, this clonotype was seen many times. The CDR3 DNA reads TGTGCCAGCAGTCGCGGGACCCCCGACGGTGGCTACACCTTC. As protein: CASSRGTPDGGYTF. The chain employs TRBV6-1 and TRBJ1-2; TRBD1 is a possible D gene (5 bases). The germline V gene encodes CDR1 MNHNS and CDR2 SASEGT. The CDR3 has 14 residues. Between the trimmed V and J ends, which lost 5 bases and 7 bases, there was a span of 17 bases.

The genes are TRBV12-3 or TRBV12-4 and TRBJ1-6, with 7 nucleotides matching TRBD1. V lost 6 bases and J lost 5; bases outside the gene matches: 7. The CDR3 contains 15 residues. CDR3 bases: TGTGCCAGCAGCCCGGGACAGCGTGATAATTCACCCCTCCACTTT. Its protein product is CASSPGQRDNSPLHF.

This clonotype was seen repeatedly, ten times or more. J is TRBJ1-4 and V is TRBV6-1, with TRBD1 matching 7 bases. The CDR3 length is 11 residues. V lost 6 bases and J lost 10; bases outside the gene matches: 2. Germline assignment: CDR1 MNHNS and CDR2 SASEGT. The CDR3 coding sequence is TGTGCCAGCAGCGACAGGGTAAAACTGTTTTTT. It is translated as CASSDRVKLFF.

This chain joins TRBV7-2 and TRBJ2-3, with D tentatively TRBD1 or TRBD2 (6 bases each). V lost 4 bases to trimming and J lost 3 bases, with 14 bases between them. From germline, CDR1 is SGHTA and CDR2 FQGNSA. The CDR3 is 15 amino acids. The CDR3 sequence is CASSSGGGRTDTQYF. For the CDR3, the DNA is TGTGCCAGCAGCTCCGGAGGGGGGCGGACAGATACGCAGTATTTT.

This clonotype was counted at least ten times. This sequence joins TRBV6-1 and TRBJ2-7; TRBD2 might be the D (6 bases). V lost 5 bases, J lost 0 bases, and 11 bases lay in between. The CDR3 length is 14 residues. Looked up from germline, CDR1 is MNHNS and CDR2 is SASEGT. The CDR3 DNA reads TGTGCCAGCAGTTCGCCGGAGGGCTCCTACGAGCAGTACGTC. Translating it yields CASSSPEGSYEQYV.